A selection of T cell receptor beta chains follows, all from one sample in a study of cytomegalovirus exposure and HLA in healthy donors. The table came from immunoSEQ multiplex PCR; TCRdb's copy has only in-frame clones and leaves some out. The data contain 140,000 or so clones, around 80% of them singletons. The sequenced material came from PBMCs. Source of these receptors: a female donor in good health and CMV-seronegative. The CDR3 runs from the conserved cysteine through the conserved F or W. Not all rows give a size; the values are once, few, many and, for expanded clones, a class.

v_gene,abundance,CDR3aa
TRBV30,NA,CAWSSMTSLGKNIQYF
TRBV28,NA,CASTLAGEKLFF
TRBV7-9,NA,CASSITSGSIDTQYF
TRBV15,few,CATSTMQGRSGELFF
TRBV10-3,few,CAISPTDYEQYF
TRBV11-2,NA,CASSLDRTSYLGEQYF
TRBV19,NA,CASSPLAWNTEAFF
TRBV27,NA,CASSQGLSRYEQYF
TRBV19,few,CASSIVGTSGYNEQFF
TRBV13,NA,CASSLSATYEQYF
TRBV6-5,once,CASSYDGTGIGTEAFF
TRBV6-1,NA,CASSGMTSGHYNEQFF
TRBV7-9,NA,CASRISEDYGYTF
TRBV6-5,NA,CASRGLGTGEETQYF
TRBV5-4,NA,CASSLFLAGVGEQYF
TRBV11-2,NA,CASSPWEDEQYF
TRBV28,once,CASSLTGTSGSSEQFF
TRBV6-5,NA,CASSYSGIHEQFF
TRBV27,NA,CASSFAADTQYF
TRBV6-4,NA,CASRTSGIAGELFF
TRBV10-3,NA,CAISESDRGRPEAFF
TRBV6-5,few,CASSYSAEETQYF
TRBV30,NA,CAWEAGNRNTIYF
TRBV30,once,CAWSAALQGIGYF
TRBV28,NA,CASSGQLAATNEKLFF
TRBV30,once,CAWSTGTSAVPYEQYF
TRBV27,NA,CASSPTGTGNHGYTF
TRBV5-6,NA,CASSHRVYNEKLFF
TRBV9,NA,CASSVGPAGGIYEQYF
TRBV27,NA,CASSLSSGSYEQYF
TRBV27,NA,CASSMTGAYEQYF
TRBV19,few,CASSTGLGTEAFF
TRBV5-8,many,CASSNGVQAGANVLTF
TRBV7-9,once,CASSLSLTEAFF
TRBV2,NA,CASTMGQGREQYF
TRBV2,NA,CASSGGGQGLGRDYTYEQYF
TRBV7-2,NA,CASSFPAGGVQETQYF
TRBV29-1,NA,CSVVGVTGVETQYF
TRBV6-1,NA,CASSPGDRGGDTQYF
TRBV6-4,NA,CASSDLAPLAGGRGETQYF
TRBV27,NA,CASSAGGLSYEQYF